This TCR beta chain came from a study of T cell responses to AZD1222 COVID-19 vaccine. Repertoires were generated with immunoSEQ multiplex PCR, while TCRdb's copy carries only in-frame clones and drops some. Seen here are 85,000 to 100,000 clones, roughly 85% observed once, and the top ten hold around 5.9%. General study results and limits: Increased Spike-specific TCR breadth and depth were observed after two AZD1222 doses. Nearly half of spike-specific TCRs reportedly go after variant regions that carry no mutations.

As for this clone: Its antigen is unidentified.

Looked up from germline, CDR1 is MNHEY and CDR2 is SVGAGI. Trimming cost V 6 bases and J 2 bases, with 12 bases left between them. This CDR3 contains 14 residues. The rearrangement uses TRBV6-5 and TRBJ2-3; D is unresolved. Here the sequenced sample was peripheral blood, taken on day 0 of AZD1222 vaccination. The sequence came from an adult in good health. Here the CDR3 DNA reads TGTGCCAGCAGGGCGGCTTTACACACAGATACGCAGTATTTT. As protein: CASRAALHTDTQYF.